The 13 T cell receptor beta chains below come from one sample, sequenced in a study of CD4 T cells in relation to SARS-CoV-2 and coronaviruses. CD4+ T cells from unexposed donors were obtained before the COVID-19 pandemic (2011-2018). Profiled with immunoSEQ multiplex PCR; TCRdb holds only in-frame clones, not every one. The sample has around 69,000 clones; approximately 94% are singletons. The source material was naive CD4+ T cells from PBMCs. Subset noted: naive CD4+ T cells isolated by negative enrichment. The origin of the receptors is a human donor in good health.

The chain has TRBV2 and TRBJ2-3; D gene unclear. Trimming removed 5 bases from V and 1 base from J, with 10 bases in between. The CDR3 is 14 residues long. The germline V gene encodes CDR1 SNHLY and CDR2 FYNNEI. The CDR3 DNA reads as TGTGCCAGCAGTCGACGTGGTCGCACAGATACGCAGTATTTT. Its protein is CASSRRGRTDTQYF.

The chain links TRBV7-2 to TRBJ2-4; D could derive from TRBD1 or TRBD2 (5 bases each). The V gene lost 3 bases and the J gene lost 8 bases, with 11 bases spanning the gap. The CDR3 loop spans 13 amino acids. Germline values: CDR1 SGHTA, CDR2 FQGNSA. The CDR3: CASSFGKGDIQYF. CDR3 DNA: TGTGCCAGCAGCTTCGGGAAAGGGGACATTCAGTACTTC.

The chain joins TRBV5-4 to TRBJ2-2; the D is unclear. The V gene lost 4 bases and the J gene lost 0 bases, with 16 bases spanning the gap. Germline CDR1 is SGHNT and CDR2 is YYREEE (reference sequence). The length of the CDR3 is 17 residues. The DNA of the CDR3 is TGTGCCAGCAGCCCGAGGTCGCGAATTGCGAACACCGGGGAGCTGTTTTTT. This encodes CASSPRSRIANTGELFF.

This chain uses TRBV9 with TRBJ1-2; 7 bases align to TRBD1. The junction had 7 bases not matched to a gene; V was cut back by 5 bases and J by 6 bases. The CDR3 consists of 13 residues. Per the germline V gene, CDR1 is SGDLS and CDR2 is YYNGEE. CDR3 residues: CASRTSGGNGYTF. CDR3 DNA sequence: TGTGCCAGCAGAACCTCAGGGGGAAATGGCTACACCTTC.

This chain joins TRBV7-3 and TRBJ1-6; weak D call: TRBD1 (6 bases). V shed 2 bases and J shed 6 bases, with 11 bases lying between them. The CDR3 is 15 amino acids. CDR1 is SGHTA, CDR2 FQGTGA, per germline. The CDR3 sequence is CASSLQGRGNSPLHF. CDR3 DNA sequence: TGTGCCAGCAGCTTACAGGGGCGGGGTAATTCACCCCTCCACTTT.

CDR3 sequence: CASRDQLNTGELFF. Written as DNA, the CDR3 is TGTGCCAGCAGAGACCAATTGAACACCGGGGAGCTGTTTTTT. V is TRBV6-5 and J is TRBJ2-2, with no clear D. Germline lookup yields CDR1 MNHEY and CDR2 SVGAGI. Deletions cut 6 bases from V and 1 base from J, with 9 bases between. The length of the CDR3 is 14 residues.

The V and J genes are TRBV5-4 and TRBJ2-5; no firm D call. Per germline, CDR1 SGHNT and CDR2 YYREEE (reference sequence). The CDR3 has 14 residues. The V end lost 0 bases, the J end lost 5 bases, and 11 bases lay between the germline ends. This CDR3 reads CASSLGFRQETQYF. The CDR3 nucleotides are TGTGCCAGCAGCTTGGGTTTCCGCCAGGAGACCCAGTACTTC.

This chain uses TRBV18 with TRBJ1-5, with 7 bases fitting TRBD1. V shed 3 bases, J shed 4 bases, and the junction held 6 bases outside the gene matches. Per the germline V gene, CDR1 is KGHSH and CDR2 is LQKENI. This CDR3 has 15 residues. In DNA form, the CDR3 reads TGTGCCAGCTCACCCCGGGGACAGACTAATCAGCCCCAGCATTTT. Residues: CASSPRGQTNQPQHF.

V is TRBV20-1 and J is TRBJ2-1, with 7 nucleotides matching TRBD2. With V trimmed by 3 bases and J by 0 bases, 2 bases remained unmatched. Germline V CDR1 and CDR2: DFQATT, SNEGSKA (reference sequence). This CDR3 is built from 14 residues. The CDR3 here is CSASRGSSYNEQFF. DNA of the CDR3: TGCAGTGCTAGTCGCGGGAGCTCCTACAATGAGCAGTTCTTC.

V and J are TRBV27 and TRBJ1-4, with a possible D match to TRBD1 (6 bases). Trimming cost V 3 bases and J 7 bases, with 12 bases left between them. In germline, CDR1 is MNHEY, CDR2 SMNVEV (reference sequence). This CDR3 is 14 amino acids long. The DNA for the CDR3 is TGTGCCAGCAGTTTTTGGGGGCGTAGTGAAAAACTGTTTTTT. Translating it yields CASSFWGRSEKLFF.

This clone was recorded once. This sample includes further DNA sequences coding for the same CDR3. The chain has TRBV5-1 and TRBJ2-7; D is undetermined. With 3 bases removed from V and 1 base from J, the gap between germline ends came to 2 bases. The CDR3 has 11 residues. Germline CDR1 is SGHRS and CDR2 is YFSETQ. CDR3 amino acids: CASSSSYEQYF. The DNA for the CDR3 is TGCGCCAGCAGCTCTTCCTACGAGCAGTACTTC.

The chain recombines TRBV27 with TRBJ1-4; possible D gene TRBD1, 5 bases. This CDR3 comprises 14 residues. Trimming pared 4 bases from V and 8 bases from J, leaving 14 bases between. Germline V lookup: CDR1 MNHEY, CDR2 SMNVEV (reference sequence). The CDR3 DNA reads as TGTGCCAGCAGTTCACCCGGGGGTGCGGAAAAACTGTTTTTT. Residues: CASSSPGGAEKLFF.

The V gene is TRBV5-1, the J gene TRBJ1-3, with D tentatively TRBD1 (5 bases). V lost 4 bases, J lost 0 bases, and 11 bases lay in between. This CDR3 comprises 15 residues. Germline lookup yields CDR1 SGHRS and CDR2 YFSETQ. The CDR3 nucleotides read TGCGCCAGCAGCCCGGGGACGGACTCTGGAAACACCATATATTTT. Protein product: CASSPGTDSGNTIYF.